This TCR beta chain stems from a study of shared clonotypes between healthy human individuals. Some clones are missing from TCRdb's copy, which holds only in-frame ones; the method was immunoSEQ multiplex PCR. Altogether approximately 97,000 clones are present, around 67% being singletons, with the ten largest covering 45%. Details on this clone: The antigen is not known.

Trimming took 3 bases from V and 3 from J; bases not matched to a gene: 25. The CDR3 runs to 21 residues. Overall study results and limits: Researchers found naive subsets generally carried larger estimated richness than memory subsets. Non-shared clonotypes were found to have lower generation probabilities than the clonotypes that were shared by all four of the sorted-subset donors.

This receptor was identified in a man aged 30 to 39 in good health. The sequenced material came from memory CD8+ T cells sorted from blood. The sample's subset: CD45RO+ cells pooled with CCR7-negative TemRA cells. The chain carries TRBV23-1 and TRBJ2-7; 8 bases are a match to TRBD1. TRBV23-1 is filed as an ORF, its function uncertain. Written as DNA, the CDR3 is TGCGCCAGCAGTCACCACCTCGGGCCCCCTCGCAGGGGGCTTACTGACTACGAGCAGTACTTC. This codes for CASSHHLGPPRRGLTDYEQYF.